These T cell receptor beta chains were read from a single sample in a study of cytomegalovirus exposure and HLA in healthy donors. Clones were read by immunoSEQ multiplex PCR, and TCRdb kept only the in-frame ones, dropping some. This sample has 250,000 or so clones, with under 90% found just once. Sequenced material: PBMCs. The source of these receptors is a human donor in good health. The CDR3 runs from the conserved cysteine through the conserved F or W. Fields, in order: V gene, clone size, J gene, D gene, CDR3 DNA, CDR3 protein. A D gene is named only where the DNA matches it firmly. Not every row has a clone size; where given, it reads once, few, many or a size class.

v_call: TRBV28
clone_size: NA
j_call: TRBJ1-2
d_call: NA
cdr3_nt: TGTGCCAGCAGTTTCCTTTCTTATGGCTACACCTTC
cdr3_aa: CASSFLSYGYTF

v_call: TRBV5-4
clone_size: NA
j_call: TRBJ2-7
d_call: NA
cdr3_nt: TGTGCCAGCAGCTTGGCCTATCGGGGTCAGTACGAGCAGTACTTC
cdr3_aa: CASSLAYRGQYEQYF

v_call: TRBV28
clone_size: few
j_call: TRBJ2-4
d_call: NA
cdr3_nt: TGTGCCAGTACAGGGCCAGAAGACATTCAGTACTTC
cdr3_aa: CASTGPEDIQYF

v_call: TRBV28
clone_size: NA
j_call: TRBJ2-5
d_call: NA
cdr3_nt: TGTGCCAGCACCTCGAGGGACAAGCAGTACTTC
cdr3_aa: CASTSRDKQYF

v_call: TRBV5-1
clone_size: NA
j_call: TRBJ2-1
d_call: NA
cdr3_nt: TGCGCCAGCAGCTTGGTGCGGGGAACCTACAATGAGCAGTTCTTC
cdr3_aa: CASSLVRGTYNEQFF

v_call: TRBV27
clone_size: NA
j_call: TRBJ2-5
d_call: TRBD1
cdr3_nt: TGTGCCAGCAGTTTGAGAGGCAGGGGGCTCCGGGAGACCCAGTACTTC
cdr3_aa: CASSLRGRGLRETQYF

v_call: TRBV27
clone_size: NA
j_call: TRBJ1-4
d_call: NA
cdr3_nt: TGTGCCAGCAGTATCGGGGGGGCGGAGGAAAAACTGTTTTTT
cdr3_aa: CASSIGGAEEKLFF

v_call: TRBV15
clone_size: NA
j_call: TRBJ2-3
d_call: TRBD2
cdr3_nt: TGTGCCACCAGCAGAGATCATGCACTAGCGGGACGCACAGATACGCAGTATTTT
cdr3_aa: CATSRDHALAGRTDTQYF

v_call: TRBV7-2
clone_size: NA
j_call: TRBJ1-3
d_call: NA
cdr3_nt: TGTGCCAGCAGCTTAGATCCGGCCTCGGGGGGAAACACCATATATTTT
cdr3_aa: CASSLDPASGGNTIYF

v_call: TRBV5-4
clone_size: NA
j_call: TRBJ2-3
d_call: TRBD2
cdr3_nt: TGTGCCAGCAGCCCCGGGACTAGCGCAGACACAGATACGCAGTATTTT
cdr3_aa: CASSPGTSADTDTQYF

v_call: TRBV7-3
clone_size: NA
j_call: TRBJ2-2
d_call: TRBD2
cdr3_nt: TGTGCCAGCAGCCCTGCCAGCGGGAGGGCGAATACCGGGGAGCTGTTTTTT
cdr3_aa: CASSPASGRANTGELFF

v_call: TRBV13
clone_size: NA
j_call: TRBJ2-5
d_call: TRBD2
cdr3_nt: TGTGCCAGCAGCCTCAACACCGACAGGCCGGGAGGGGAGACCCAGTACTTC
cdr3_aa: CASSLNTDRPGGETQYF

v_call: TRBV7-2
clone_size: NA
j_call: TRBJ2-7
d_call: TRBD1
cdr3_nt: TGTGCCAGCAGCTTACGGACAGGGGGCAGCGAGCAGTACTTC
cdr3_aa: CASSLRTGGSEQYF

v_call: TRBV2
clone_size: NA
j_call: TRBJ2-5
d_call: NA
cdr3_nt: TGTGCCAGCAGCTACGGAGGGGGCGCAGGCGAGACCCAGTACTTC
cdr3_aa: CASSYGGGAGETQYF

v_call: TRBV5-1
clone_size: NA
j_call: TRBJ2-7
d_call: TRBD1
cdr3_nt: TGCGCCAGCAGCCCCGGGACAGGCTCCTACGAGCAGTACTTC
cdr3_aa: CASSPGTGSYEQYF